This T cell receptor (beta chain) was identified during a study of read filtering for tumor transcriptome and immune sequencing. Broader study findings: Around 85% of IR-seq clonotypes had one read, totaling about 3.5% of reads; RNA-seq: around 70% and 40%.

Molecular barcoded adaptors covering alpha/delta and beta/gamma chains were used on 400 ng RNA. TCRdb re-derived calls from the reads in MiXCR, one entry per CDR3 protein. This table has under 150,000 distinct CDR3 sequences, 13% appearing once. CDR1 is SQVTM, CDR2 ANQGSEA, per germline. The V gene end was trimmed by 0 bases and the J gene end by 5 bases; junction bases not matched to a gene: 5. CDR3 length equals 15 residues. In its sample, this clonotype was seen many times. Antigen: not known. At the time of active disease, bone marrow was collected from every patient. The V and J genes are TRBV29-1 and TRBJ2-3; TRBD1 agrees at 10 bases. This TCR was recovered from a donor at least 40 years old with multiple myeloma. Specimen: a population of CD138-negative cells sorted from bone marrow. The CDR3 loop is CSVEEGGDRGDTQYF. The CDR3 DNA reads TGCAGCGTTGAAGAAGGTGGGGACAGGGGAGATACGCAGTATTTT.